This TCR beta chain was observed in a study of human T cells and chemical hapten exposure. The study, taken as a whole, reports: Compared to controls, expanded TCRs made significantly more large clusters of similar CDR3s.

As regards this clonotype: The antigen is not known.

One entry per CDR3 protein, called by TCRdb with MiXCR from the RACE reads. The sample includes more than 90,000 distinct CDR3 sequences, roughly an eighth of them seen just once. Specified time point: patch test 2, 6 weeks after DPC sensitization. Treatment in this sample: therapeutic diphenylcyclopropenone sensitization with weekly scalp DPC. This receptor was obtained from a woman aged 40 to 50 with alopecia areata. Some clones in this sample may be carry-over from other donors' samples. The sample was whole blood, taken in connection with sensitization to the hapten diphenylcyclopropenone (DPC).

CDR3 nucleotide sequence: TGTGCCAGCAGTTTCTACGCCCAGGGGAAGAGAGATGGCTACACCTTC. Translating gives CASSFYAQGKRDGYTF. The V call is TRBV27, the J call TRBJ1-2, with TRBD1 as a possible D gene (6 bases). Trimming cost V 3 bases and J 6 bases, with 20 bases left between them. This CDR3 is 16 amino acids long. Germline V lookup: CDR1 MNHEY, CDR2 SMNVEV (reference sequence).